This T cell receptor (beta chain) was retrieved from a study of identical twins. Findings and caveats of the study: Invariant MAIT and iNKT cells could partly confound zero-insertion analyses.

Via MiXCR, TCRdb re-called the 5' RACE reads, giving one row per CDR3 protein. The sample holds more than 400,000 distinct CDR3 sequences, roughly 15% seen once. With 4 bases removed from V and 3 bases from J, the gap between germline ends came to 16 bases. The CDR3 spans 15 residues. From germline, CDR1 is SGHDT and CDR2 YYEEEE. On this clonotype: Its cognate antigen is unknown.

The sample also formed part of further work on yellow fever vaccine responses in identical twins.

V usage is TRBV5-6 and J usage is TRBJ1-1, with D tentatively TRBD1 (6 bases). The source of this sequence is a woman aged 18-30 years in good health. The material sequenced was CD4+ T cells sorted from blood. The CDR3 region has the DNA TGTGCCAGCAGCATCTGGCGGGGGCGCGACACTGAAGCTTTCTTT. Translated: CASSIWRGRDTEAFF.